A single sample is the source of the 25 T cell receptor beta chains below, sequenced in a study of blood T cell repertoires in COVID-19. Sequencing used immunoSEQ multiplex PCR; TCRdb keeps in-frame clones, though not all of them. This sample has about 240,000 clones, with about 85% found just once. Sequencing was done on a sample of peripheral blood. The receptors here all came from a man aged 55 to 70 who had recovered from COVID-19.

The chain recombines TRBV15 with TRBJ2-3; D perhaps matches TRBD2 (6 bases). Trimming removed 5 bases from V and 5 bases from J, with 20 bases in between. The V gene's germline CDR1 is LNHNV and CDR2 YYDKDF (reference sequence). This CDR3 has 16 residues. CDR3 nucleotide sequence: TGTGCCACCAGCCCGGGGACTCCCGCGGTACGAGATACGCAGTATTTT. Translated, it gives CATSPGTPAVRDTQYF.

This chain links TRBV10-3 with TRBJ2-7; D is uncertain. V dropped 3 bases and J dropped 0 bases, with 6 bases sitting between them. CDR3 length: 13 residues. The germline V gene encodes CDR1 ENHRY and CDR2 SYGVKD. The CDR3 protein is CAISDSSSYEQYF. The CDR3 nucleotides read TGTGCCATCAGTGACTCGAGCTCCTACGAGCAGTACTTC.

The rearrangement joins TRBV7-2 to TRBJ2-1, with 10 bases identical to TRBD2. Germline CDR1 reads SGHTA; CDR2 reads FQGNSA. The CDR3 is made up of 15 amino acids. V was clipped by 4 bases and J by 9 bases; unmatched bases: 9. CDR3 protein: CASSSTSGGGFEQFF. CDR3 in DNA: TGTGCCAGCAGCTCGACCAGCGGGGGGGGATTTGAGCAGTTCTTC.

The CDR3 DNA follows: TGTGCCAGCAAATACGGATTAGCGGGGGGAAGGGAGACCCAGTACTTC. It encodes CASKYGLAGGRETQYF. The J gene is TRBJ2-5, the V gene TRBV2; 10 nucleotides line up with TRBD2. The CDR3 spans 16 residues. Germline V gives CDR1 SNHLY, CDR2 FYNNEI. With 7 bases clipped from V and 5 bases from J, the junction kept 13 bases outside the gene matches. Full variable domain (outside the CDR3, taken from reference TRBV2 and TRBJ2-5): EPEVTQTPSHQVTQMGQEVILRCVPISNHLYFYWYRQILGQKVEFLVSFYNNEISEKSEIFDDQFSVERPDGSNFTLKIRSTKLEDSAMYFCASKYGLAGGRETQYFGPGTRLLVL.

CDR3: CASSVARTGGNTEAFF. The CDR3 region has the DNA TGTGCCAGCAGCGTAGCTCGGACAGGGGGGAACACTGAAGCTTTCTTT. The V and J genes are TRBV9 and TRBJ1-1, with TRBD1 matching 10 bases. CDR1 SGDLS and CDR2 YYNGEE come from the germline V gene. This CDR3 is built from 16 residues. V shed 0 bases, J shed 1 base, and the junction held 3 bases outside the gene matches.

This chain joins TRBV5-1 and TRBJ2-3; D is undetermined. With 0 bases removed from V and 2 bases from J, the gap between germline ends came to 13 bases. This CDR3 contains 16 residues. The germline V gene encodes CDR1 SGHRS and CDR2 YFSETQ. The CDR3 nucleotides are TGCGCCAGCAGCTTGGTCCCGCGTATCCTCACAGATACGCAGTATTTT. Protein product: CASSLVPRILTDTQYF.

This clone is a singleton in its sample. The chain recombines TRBV20-1 with TRBJ1-2; D is unresolved. Germline CDR1 is DFQATT and CDR2 is SNEGSKA (reference sequence). The germline V and J ends were trimmed by 3 bases and 1 base, with 12 bases remaining between them. There are 14 residues in the CDR3. CDR3 in DNA: TGCAGTGCTAGTGTTCAGGAAAATAACTATGGCTACACCTTC. This gives the protein CSASVQENNYGYTF.

The chain recombines TRBV6-5 with TRBJ2-3; a weak D match, TRBD2 (6 bases). V gave up 4 bases and J gave up 1 base, with 15 bases separating them. The CDR3 spans 16 residues. Germline V gives CDR1 MNHEY, CDR2 SVGAGI. The CDR3 spells CASSWTVAGRTDTQYF. CDR3 DNA sequence: TGTGCCAGCAGTTGGACGGTTGCGGGGCGCACAGATACGCAGTATTTT.

This chain joins TRBV30 and TRBJ1-1, with unresolved D. CDR3 length equals 17 residues. V lost 2 bases and J lost 6, with 25 bases in between. Germline-derived CDR1 and CDR2 are GTSNPN and SVGIG (reference sequence). The CDR3 here is CAWSQLYPGGQSSEAFF. The DNA of the CDR3 is TGTGCCTGGAGTCAGTTGTACCCCGGAGGGCAGAGCTCTGAAGCTTTCTTT.

The chain couples TRBV6-5 to TRBJ2-7; possibly TRBD2 for D (7 bases). CDR3 size: 13 residues. Germline CDR1 is MNHEY and CDR2 is SVGAGI. V gave up 8 bases and J gave up 6 bases, with 17 bases separating them. DNA of the CDR3: TGTGCCAGCCTCGAGGGGGGGCTGGTCGAGCAGTACTTC. Translation: CASLEGGLVEQYF.

The chain couples TRBV27 to TRBJ1-2; 8 bases match TRBD1. The trim removed 5 bases at V and 3 bases at J, leaving 8 bases unmatched. The germline gives CDR1 MNHEY, CDR2 SMNVEV (reference sequence). The CDR3 consists of 15 residues. In nucleotides, the CDR3 is TGTGCCAGCAGTCCCAGGACAGGGTGGGACTATGGCTACACCTTC. It codes for CASSPRTGWDYGYTF.

This rearrangement joins TRBV19 to TRBJ2-1; TRBD1 aligns across 7 bases. After removal of 10 bases from V and 6 bases from J, the junction contained 9 bases not matched to a gene. The CDR3 is 13 residues long. Germline values: CDR1 LNHDA, CDR2 SQIVND (reference sequence). This CDR3 reads CATRGAGGNEQFF. Written as DNA, the CDR3 is TGTGCCACTAGAGGGGCAGGGGGCAATGAGCAGTTCTTC.

The chain employs TRBV7-9 and TRBJ1-4, with D tentatively TRBD1 (5 bases). CDR1 SEHNR and CDR2 FQNEAQ come from the germline V gene (reference sequence). The CDR3 length is 15 residues. Trimming removed 5 bases from V and 3 bases from J, with 13 bases in between. The DNA of the CDR3 is TGTGCCAGCAGCCCCCGGGGGGTCCCTAATGAAAAACTGTTTTTT. Translated, it gives CASSPRGVPNEKLFF.

Points on this clone: Other DNA sequences in this specimen translate into the identical CDR3. This chain links TRBV24-1 with TRBJ1-1, with D unresolved. CDR3 size: 12 residues. Germline values: CDR1 KGHDR, CDR2 SFDVKD. The ends were cut back, 4 bases at V and 7 bases at J, with 9 bases in the middle. The CDR3: CATSDREGEAFF. The CDR3 bases are TGTGCCACCAGTGACCGGGAAGGTGAAGCTTTCTTT.

The rearrangement uses TRBV2 and TRBJ2-5; maybe TRBD2 (7 bases). V gave up 8 bases and J gave up 1 base, with 14 bases separating them. CDR1 and CDR2 from the germline V gene are SNHLY and FYNNEI. This CDR3 has 14 amino acids. This CDR3 reads CASERGGFQETQYF. For the CDR3, the DNA is TGTGCCAGCGAGCGCGGGGGCTTCCAAGAGACCCAGTACTTC. Combining the CDR3 with reference TRBV2 and TRBJ2-5 gives the whole variable domain EPEVTQTPSHQVTQMGQEVILRCVPISNHLYFYWYRQILGQKVEFLVSFYNNEISEKSEIFDDQFSVERPDGSNFTLKIRSTKLEDSAMYFCASERGGFQETQYFGPGTRLLVL.

The J gene is TRBJ2-3, the V gene TRBV2, with D unresolved. Trimming pared 4 bases from V and 0 bases from J, leaving 11 bases between. Germline V gene lookup returns CDR1 SNHLY and CDR2 FYNNEI. This CDR3 is 15 amino acids long. The CDR3 DNA follows: TGTGCCAGCAGTGGTACGAGAATTAGCACAGATACGCAGTATTTT. It specifies CASSGTRISTDTQYF.

The CDR3 here is CASSRTSGYNEQFF. The CDR3 nucleotides are TGTGCCAGCAGCCGGACTAGCGGATACAATGAGCAGTTCTTC. This sequence joins TRBV6-4 and TRBJ2-1, with TRBD2 matching 10 bases. V lost 6 bases and J lost 4; bases outside the gene matches: 3. CDR3 length: 14 residues. Per germline, CDR1 MRHNA and CDR2 SNTAGT.

The rearrangement uses TRBV18 and TRBJ2-5; 9 nucleotides agree with TRBD1. V was pared by 2 bases and J by 4 bases, with 8 bases of the junction left unmatched. The CDR3 is made up of 16 amino acids. The germline CDR1 and CDR2 sequences are KGHSH and LQKENI. The CDR3, as DNA: TGTGCCAGCTCACCAGTCGGGACAGGGAATGGAGAGACCCAGTACTTC. This encodes CASSPVGTGNGETQYF.

This rearrangement joins TRBV29-1 to TRBJ2-3; TRBD2 matches at 7 bases. V was clipped by 1 base and J by 2 bases; unmatched bases: 12. The CDR3 loop spans 17 amino acids. Germline values: CDR1 SQVTM, CDR2 ANQGSEA. The CDR3 region is CSVEGSLASGVTDTQYF. CDR3 nucleotides: TGCAGCGTTGAAGGATCGCTGGCGAGCGGGGTCACAGATACGCAGTATTTT.

The CDR3 is CASSEYRGPTHNTGELFF. CDR3 in DNA: TGTGCCAGCAGTGAATATAGGGGCCCAACCCATAACACCGGGGAGCTGTTTTTT. The chain employs TRBV25-1 and TRBJ2-2, with D perhaps TRBD1 (5 bases). The CDR3 spans 18 residues. V was pared by 0 bases and J by 2 bases, with 16 bases between. Germline V CDR1 and CDR2: MGHDK, SYGVNS.

The chain carries TRBV9 and TRBJ2-1, with D hard to call. CDR3 length: 16 residues. Trimming left V 4 bases short and J 1 base short, with 15 bases between. The germline V gene encodes CDR1 SGDLS and CDR2 YYNGEE. The DNA of the CDR3 is TGTGCCAGCAGCCCTAAAGTCGACACTTCCTACAATGAGCAGTTCTTC. Translated: CASSPKVDTSYNEQFF.

The chain employs TRBV3-1 (or the pseudogene TRBV3-2) and TRBJ2-7; possibly TRBD2 for D (5 bases). Trimming stripped 1 base from V and 2 bases from J, with 12 bases between. CDR3 length: 15 residues. Germline V CDR1 and CDR2: LGHDT, YNNKEL (reference sequence). The CDR3 reads CASSQGEGRAYEQYF. CDR3 sequence (DNA): TGTGCCAGCAGCCAAGGAGAAGGGCGGGCCTACGAGCAGTACTTC.

About this clone: Other DNA sequences in the same sample also yield this CDR3. This chain joins TRBV10-2 and TRBJ1-6; 8 bases are shared with TRBD1. V lost 3 bases, J lost 9 bases, and 4 bases stayed unmatched. From germline, CDR1 is WSHSY and CDR2 SAAADI. The CDR3 consists of 14 residues. The CDR3 region has the DNA TGCGCCAGCAGTGACGGACAGGGAGGTTCACCCCTCCACTTT. Its translation: CASSDGQGGSPLHF.

This chain joins TRBV28 and TRBJ1-1; D may be TRBD1 (6 bases). V shed 2 bases and J shed 11 bases, with 18 bases lying between them. The V gene's germline CDR1 is MDHEN and CDR2 SYDVKM. The CDR3 length is 14 residues. CDR3 DNA sequence: TGTGCCAGCAGTTTACGTACAGGGAGAGGGGACGCTTTCTTT. It translates to CASSLRTGRGDAFF.

The CDR3 DNA reads TGTGCCAGCAGTTGGGCGGGGGCCTACGAGCAGTACTTC. Protein product: CASSWAGAYEQYF. The V and J genes are TRBV6-5 and TRBJ2-7; 7 bases agree with TRBD2. V dropped 4 bases and J dropped 2; count of bases not matched to a gene: 2. CDR1 MNHEY and CDR2 SVGAGI come from the germline V gene. The CDR3 sequence is 13 residues long.